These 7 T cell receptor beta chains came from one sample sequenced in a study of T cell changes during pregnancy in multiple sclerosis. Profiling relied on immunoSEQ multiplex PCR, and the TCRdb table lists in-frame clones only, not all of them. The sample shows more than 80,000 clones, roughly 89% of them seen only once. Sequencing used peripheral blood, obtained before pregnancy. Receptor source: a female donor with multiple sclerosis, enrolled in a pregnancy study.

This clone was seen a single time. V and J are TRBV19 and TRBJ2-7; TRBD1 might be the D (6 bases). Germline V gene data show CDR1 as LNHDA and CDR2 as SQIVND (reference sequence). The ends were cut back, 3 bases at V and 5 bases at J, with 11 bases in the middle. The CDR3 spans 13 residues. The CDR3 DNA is TGTGCCAGTAGTATCCAGGGGCGGGACGAGCAGTACTTC. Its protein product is CASSIQGRDEQYF.

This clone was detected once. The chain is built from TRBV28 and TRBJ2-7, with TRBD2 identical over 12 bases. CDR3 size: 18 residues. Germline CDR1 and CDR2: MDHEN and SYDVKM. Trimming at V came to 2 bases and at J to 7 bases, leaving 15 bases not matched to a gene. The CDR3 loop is CASSLAQTSGSRRGEQYF. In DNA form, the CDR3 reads TGTGCCAGCAGTTTAGCTCAGACTAGCGGGAGTCGACGCGGGGAGCAGTACTTC.

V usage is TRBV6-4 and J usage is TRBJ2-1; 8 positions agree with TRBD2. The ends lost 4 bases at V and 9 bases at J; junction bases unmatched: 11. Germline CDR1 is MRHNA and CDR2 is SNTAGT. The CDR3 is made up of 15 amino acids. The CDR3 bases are TGTGCCAGCAGTGTAAAAGCGGGAGACCCAATTGAGCAGTTCTTC. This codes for CASSVKAGDPIEQFF.

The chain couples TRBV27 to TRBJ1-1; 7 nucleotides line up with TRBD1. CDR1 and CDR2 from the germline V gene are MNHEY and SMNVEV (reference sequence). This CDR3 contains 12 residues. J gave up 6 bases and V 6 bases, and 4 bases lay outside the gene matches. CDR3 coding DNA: TGTGCCAGCAGAAACAGGGGCGCTGAAGCTTTCTTT. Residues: CASRNRGAEAFF.

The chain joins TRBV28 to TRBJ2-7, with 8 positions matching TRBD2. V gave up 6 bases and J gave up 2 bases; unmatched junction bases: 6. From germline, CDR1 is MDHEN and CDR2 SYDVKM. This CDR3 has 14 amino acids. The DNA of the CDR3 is TGTGCCAGCAGGATGCAGGGACTAGCCTACGAGCAGTACTTC. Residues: CASRMQGLAYEQYF.

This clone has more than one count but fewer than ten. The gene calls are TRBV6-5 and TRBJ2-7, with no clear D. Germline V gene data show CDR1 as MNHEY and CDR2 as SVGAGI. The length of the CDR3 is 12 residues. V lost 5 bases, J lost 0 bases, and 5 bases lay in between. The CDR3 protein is CASSLPSYEQYF. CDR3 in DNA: TGTGCCAGCAGTCTTCCCTCCTACGAGCAGTACTTC.

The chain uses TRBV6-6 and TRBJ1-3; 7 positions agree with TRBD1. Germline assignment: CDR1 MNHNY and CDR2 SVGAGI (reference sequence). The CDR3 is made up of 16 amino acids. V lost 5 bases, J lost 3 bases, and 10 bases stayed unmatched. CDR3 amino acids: CASSRQGPGRGNTIYF. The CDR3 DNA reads TGTGCCAGCAGTCGACAGGGTCCGGGCCGTGGAAACACCATATATTTT.